Listed below are T cell receptor beta chains from one sample, sequenced in a study of CD8 T cells in ankylosing spondylitis. From the 5' RACE reads, TCRdb called clonotypes with MiXCR, one entry per CDR3 protein. This sample has 100,000 or so distinct CDR3 sequences, with roughly 9% found just once. The sequencing sample was made of blood, either unsorted or a sorted T cell fraction (not recorded which). These receptors all stem from a male donor with ankylosing spondylitis. Both conserved end residues are part of each CDR3. Each record gives: V gene, J gene, D gene, clone size, CDR3 DNA, CDR3 protein. D genes are given only for firm matches. Expanded clones are given a class, and other clones once, few, many or no size at all.

v_gene: TRBV6-1
j_gene: TRBJ2-1
d_gene: .
abundance: few
CDR3nt: TGTGCCAGCAGCCCCTCGGGGGAGAACAATGAGCAGTTCTTC
CDR3aa: CASSPSGENNEQFF

v_gene: TRBV11-2
j_gene: TRBJ2-5
d_gene: .
abundance: few
CDR3nt: TGTGCCAGCAGCTTCGAAAGGTTGGATCTAGCGCAACAAGAGACCCAGTACTTC
CDR3aa: CASSFERLDLAQQETQYF

v_gene: TRBV2
j_gene: TRBJ2-7
d_gene: .
abundance: many
CDR3nt: TGTGCCAGCAGTACCACCGGGACATCTTCAACCTACGAGCAGTACTTC
CDR3aa: CASSTTGTSSTYEQYF

v_gene: TRBV30
j_gene: TRBJ2-7
d_gene: .
abundance: few
CDR3nt: TGTGCCTGGAGTGAGGGTAGGCAGGACTACGAGCAGTACTTC
CDR3aa: CAWSEGRQDYEQYF

v_gene: TRBV24-1
j_gene: TRBJ2-1
d_gene: TRBD1
abundance: many
CDR3nt: TGTGCCACCAGTGATTTCCTAGGACAGGGCAATGAGCAGTTCTTC
CDR3aa: CATSDFLGQGNEQFF

v_gene: TRBV5-1
j_gene: TRBJ1-1
d_gene: .
abundance: many
CDR3nt: TGCGCCAGCCACGACCAACCGTTTGGTACGACTGAAGCTTTCTTT
CDR3aa: CASHDQPFGTTEAFF

v_gene: TRBV3-1
j_gene: TRBJ2-1
d_gene: .
abundance: .
CDR3nt: TGTGCCAGCAGCCAAGGGGAGGTTTACAATGAGCAGTTCTTC
CDR3aa: CASSQGEVYNEQFF

v_gene: TRBV6-4
j_gene: TRBJ2-1
d_gene: TRBD2
abundance: many
CDR3nt: TGTGCCAGCAGCCGCGGGACTAGCGGGGATGAGCAGTTCTTC
CDR3aa: CASSRGTSGDEQFF

v_gene: TRBV27
j_gene: TRBJ1-1
d_gene: TRBD1
abundance: many
CDR3nt: TGTGCCAGCCATCCGGGACAGAAGAACACTGAAGCTTTCTTT
CDR3aa: CASHPGQKNTEAFF

v_gene: TRBV5-5
j_gene: TRBJ2-5
d_gene: .
abundance: .
CDR3nt: TGTGCCAGCAGCTTGGGGGACGGTGAGACCCAGTACTTC
CDR3aa: CASSLGDGETQYF

v_gene: TRBV25-1
j_gene: TRBJ2-3
d_gene: .
abundance: .
CDR3nt: TGTGCCAGCAGGGCACGCAGCGGGCGCGACACAGATACGCAGTATTTT
CDR3aa: CASRARSGRDTDTQYF

v_gene: TRBV27
j_gene: TRBJ1-2
d_gene: .
abundance: many
CDR3nt: TGTGCCAGCAGTTACGGACCGGGCTATGACTATGGCTACACCTTC
CDR3aa: CASSYGPGYDYGYTF

v_gene: TRBV11-3
j_gene: TRBJ2-1
d_gene: TRBD1
abundance: many
CDR3nt: TGTGCCAGCAGCAAACGACAGGGAAGGGACAATGAGCAGTTCTTC
CDR3aa: CASSKRQGRDNEQFF

v_gene: TRBV3-1
j_gene: TRBJ1-5
d_gene: .
abundance: .
CDR3nt: TGTGCCAGCAGCCAAGGGACACCATCCACGCCCCAGCATTTT
CDR3aa: CASSQGTPSTPQHF

v_gene: TRBV4-1
j_gene: TRBJ1-5
d_gene: .
abundance: few
CDR3nt: TGCGCCAGCAGCCGGGCGGAGGGGGTGGGTCAGCCCCAGCATTTT
CDR3aa: CASSRAEGVGQPQHF

v_gene: TRBV4-2
j_gene: TRBJ2-3
d_gene: .
abundance: few
CDR3nt: TGTGCCAGCAGCCCAAGGGACTTCACAGATACGCAGTATTTT
CDR3aa: CASSPRDFTDTQYF

v_gene: TRBV5-6
j_gene: TRBJ1-1
d_gene: TRBD1
abundance: .
CDR3nt: TGTGCCAGCAGCCCCCGACAGGGAGAGACTGAAGCTTTCTTT
CDR3aa: CASSPRQGETEAFF

v_gene: TRBV6-2/TRBV6-3
j_gene: TRBJ2-2
d_gene: .
abundance: many
CDR3nt: TGTGCCAGCAGCCGCGACTGGACCCCTGGGGCCGGGGAGCTGTTTTTT
CDR3aa: CASSRDWTPGAGELFF

v_gene: TRBV15
j_gene: TRBJ1-2
d_gene: TRBD1
abundance: few
CDR3nt: TGTGCCACCAGCGGGGGACAGGGGGCGAGGTATGGCTACACCTTC
CDR3aa: CATSGGQGARYGYTF

v_gene: TRBV7-9
j_gene: TRBJ1-6
d_gene: .
abundance: few
CDR3nt: TGTGCCAGCAGCTTAGGGGACATCTATAATTCACCCCTCCACTTT
CDR3aa: CASSLGDIYNSPLHF

v_gene: TRBV15
j_gene: TRBJ2-1
d_gene: TRBD2
abundance: .
CDR3nt: TGTGCCACCTTTGGTAGCGGGAGCCCCGGTGAGCAGTTCTTC
CDR3aa: CATFGSGSPGEQFF

v_gene: TRBV10-3
j_gene: TRBJ2-7
d_gene: .
abundance: many
CDR3nt: TGTGCCATCAGTGAGTCGGCAGCCGAGCAGTACTTC
CDR3aa: CAISESAAEQYF

v_gene: TRBV11-2
j_gene: TRBJ2-5
d_gene: .
abundance: few
CDR3nt: TGTGCCAGCAGCTTAACTTTGACTAGACAAGAGACCCAGTACTTC
CDR3aa: CASSLTLTRQETQYF